These T cell receptor beta chains were read from a single sample in a study of radiation and T cells in renal cell carcinoma. TCRdb's table, derived via immunoSEQ multiplex PCR, lists solely in-frame clones and lacks some. The repertoire holds around 60,000 clones, with roughly 72% as singletons. Source: blood, taken from a patient whose treatment included radiotherapy and nephrectomy. Receptors were obtained from a man aged 55 to 70 with renal cell carcinoma. Each CDR3 is given without its conserved first and last residue. Fields, in order: D gene, V gene, clone size, J gene, CDR3 protein. The D gene is left open where the match is weak. The listing skips clone size in some rows; elsewhere it reads once, few, many or a size class.

>NA|TRBV7-2|NA|TRBJ2-7
ASSPSPGAYEQY
>TRBD1|TRBV6-5|NA|TRBJ2-6
ASSYSGQGPANVLT
>TRBD1|TRBV9|NA|TRBJ1-4
ASSATGGRNRNEKLF
>NA|TRBV7-2|NA|TRBJ2-2
ASSLAASRTGELF
>TRBD2|TRBV7-8|NA|TRBJ2-3
ASSPRQRGNTDTQY
>NA|TRBV14|NA|TRBJ2-2
ASSQGTGELF
>NA|TRBV6-4|few|TRBJ1-5
ASSDSGSQPQH
>NA|TRBV10-1|NA|TRBJ2-3
ASSISISTGDTQY
>NA|TRBV6-1|NA|TRBJ2-1
ASSQRNNEQF
>TRBD2|TRBV5-1|NA|TRBJ2-1
ASSLVGSGIRNNEQF
>NA|TRBV12-5|NA|TRBJ2-2
ASGLGTGGVSDGELF
>NA|TRBV19|NA|TRBJ1-5
ASRRQVLGGNQPQH
>TRBD1|TRBV19|NA|TRBJ1-4
ASTRTGEEKLF
>NA|TRBV5-4|NA|TRBJ1-2
ASSVGTTVAIVGYT
>TRBD1|TRBV4-1|NA|TRBJ2-1
ASSQDLRQGYNEQF
>NA|TRBV29-1|NA|TRBJ2-5
SVEKVAGETQY
>NA|TRBV11-3|NA|TRBJ2-3
ASSLGGSLRSGRTDTQY
>NA|TRBV6-4|NA|TRBJ1-1
ASSDTDKNTEAF
>NA|TRBV12-1|NA|TRBJ1-4
ASSFDTVTSEGFEEKLF
>NA|TRBV7-9|few|TRBJ1-1
ASSLSGAEAF
>NA|TRBV29-1|NA|TRBJ2-7
SVDVDTPPYEQY
>NA|TRBV13|NA|TRBJ2-1
ASSLDTRFEQF
>NA|TRBV30|few|TRBJ2-1
AWSVRGFRFNEQF
>NA|TRBV30|few|TRBJ1-2
AWTAGVYGYT
>TRBD2|TRBV13|NA|TRBJ2-5
ASRSAGGLQETQY
>NA|TRBV6-5|NA|TRBJ1-5
ASNPLSGQPQH
>NA|TRBV7-9|NA|TRBJ2-3
ASSPLAGGPSTDTQY
>NA|TRBV10-3|NA|TRBJ1-2
AISPLGGLYGYT
>NA|TRBV11-3|NA|TRBJ2-3
ASSLSGGGDTQY
>TRBD1|TRBV15|NA|TRBJ1-2
ATSRDTGDGYGYT
>NA|TRBV6-5|NA|TRBJ1-2
ASSPGADYGYT
>TRBD2|TRBV15|NA|TRBJ2-7
ATSSSGGDSYEQY
>TRBD2|TRBV19|NA|TRBJ2-5
ASSPASGGQETQY
>NA|TRBV29-1|few|TRBJ1-1
SVLGGGWTEAF
>NA|TRBV18|NA|TRBJ2-2
ASSAERYDTGELF
>TRBD2|TRBV6-5|NA|TRBJ2-5
ASRPQTSGYGTQY
>TRBD2|TRBV6-4|NA|TRBJ2-3
ASSDGTSGADTQY